A single sample gave rise to the 2 T cell receptor beta chains below, sequenced in a study of CD8+ T cells in alopecia areata. Noted treatment: oral pan-JAK inhibitor, 5-10 mg twice daily. The authors extracted RNA and reverse transcribed it into cDNA as the sequencing template. Profiling relied on immunoSEQ multiplex PCR, and the TCRdb table lists in-frame clones only, not all of them. The top ten clones hold roughly 0.99% of a sample with under 200,000 clones, around 71% of them seen once. The specimen was CD4+ T cells sorted from blood, collected at week 4, from a patient treated with tofacitinib. The receptor set was obtained from a human donor with alopecia areata.

The chain couples TRBV27 to TRBJ2-7, with 11 bases aligning to TRBD1. Germline values: CDR1 MNHEY, CDR2 SMNVEV (reference sequence). V lost 6 bases to trimming and J lost 3 bases; unmatched junction nucleotides: 13. The CDR3 spans 17 residues. CDR3 protein: CASRIGGDRGGSYEQYF. The CDR3 DNA follows: TGTGCCAGCAGGATAGGTGGGGACAGGGGGGGAAGCTACGAGCAGTACTTC.

This rearrangement joins TRBV7-2 to TRBJ2-5; D is uncertain. Germline CDR1 SGHTA, CDR2 FQGNSA. V dropped 4 bases and J dropped 5 bases, with 5 bases sitting between them. The CDR3 has 11 amino acids. CDR3 region: CASSSWETQYF. CDR3 coding DNA: TGTGCCAGCAGCTCGTGGGAGACCCAGTACTTC.